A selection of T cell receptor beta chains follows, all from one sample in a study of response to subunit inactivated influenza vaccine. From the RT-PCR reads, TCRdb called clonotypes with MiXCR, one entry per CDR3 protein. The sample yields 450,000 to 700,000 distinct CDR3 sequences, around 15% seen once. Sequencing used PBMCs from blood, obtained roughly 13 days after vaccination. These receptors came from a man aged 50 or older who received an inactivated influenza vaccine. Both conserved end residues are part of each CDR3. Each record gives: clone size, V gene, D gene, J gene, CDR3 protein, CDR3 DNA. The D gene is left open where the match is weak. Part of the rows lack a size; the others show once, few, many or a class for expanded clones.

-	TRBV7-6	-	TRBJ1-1	CASSSAGTGGDTEAFF	TGTGCCAGCAGCTCCGCCGGGACGGGGGGGGACACTGAAGCTTTCTTT
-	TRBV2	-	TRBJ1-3	CASSEEGSGNTIYF	TGTGCCAGCAGTGAAGAGGGTTCTGGAAACACCATATATTTT
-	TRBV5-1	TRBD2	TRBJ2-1	CASSTGLAGGSILRHNEQFF	TGCGCCAGCAGCACGGGACTAGCGGGAGGGTCTATATTACGCCACAATGAGCAGTTCTTC
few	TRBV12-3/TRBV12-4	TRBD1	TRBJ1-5	CATRGQGVNQPQHF	TGTGCCACTAGGGGACAGGGCGTCAATCAGCCCCAGCATTTT
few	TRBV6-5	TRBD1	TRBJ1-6	CASSYEGQGANSPLHF	TGTGCCAGCAGTTACGAGGGACAGGGGGCGAATTCACCCCTCCACTTT
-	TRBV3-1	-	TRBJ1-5	CASSQDQGRYQPQHF	TGTGCCAGCAGCCAAGATCAGGGCCGATATCAGCCCCAGCATTTT
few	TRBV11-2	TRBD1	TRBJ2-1	CASSLERFPFGQATYNEQFF	TGTGCCAGCAGCTTAGAAAGGTTCCCGTTCGGACAGGCTACCTACAATGAGCAGTTCTTC
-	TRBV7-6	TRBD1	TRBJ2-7	CASSPGQGIYEQYF	TGTGCCAGCAGCCCGGGACAGGGGATCTACGAGCAGTACTTC
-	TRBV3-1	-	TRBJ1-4	CASSQVDGGKLFF	TGTGCCAGCAGCCAAGTGGACGGTGGGAAACTGTTTTTT
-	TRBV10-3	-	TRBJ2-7	CAISGTGQNSYEQYF	TGTGCCATCAGTGGAACAGGCCAGAACTCCTACGAGCAGTACTTC
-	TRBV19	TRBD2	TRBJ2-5	CASRSSTSGSRETQYF	TGTGCCAGTCGCTCCTCGACTAGCGGGTCGAGAGAGACCCAGTACTTC
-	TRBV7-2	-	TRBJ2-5	CASSLRRGEGGETQYF	TGTGCCAGCAGCCTACGTCGGGGGGAAGGGGGAGAGACCCAGTACTTC
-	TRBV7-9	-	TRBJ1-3	CASSSRGRASSGNTIYF	TGTGCCAGCAGCTCGCGAGGACGGGCCAGCTCTGGAAACACCATATATTTT
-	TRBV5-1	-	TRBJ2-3	CASRRAGTSTDTQYF	TGCGCCAGCAGGCGAGCAGGGACTAGCACAGATACGCAGTATTTT
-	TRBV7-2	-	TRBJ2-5	CASSVSDEGTQYF	TGTGCCAGCAGCGTCAGCGACGAGGGGACCCAGTACTTC
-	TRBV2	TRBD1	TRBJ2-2	CASSFYLGQGAGPHTGELFF	TGTGCCAGCAGTTTCTACCTGGGACAGGGGGCAGGTCCCCACACCGGGGAGCTGTTTTTT
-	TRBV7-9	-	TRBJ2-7	CASSLQLFHEQYF	TGTGCCAGCAGCTTACAACTGTTCCACGAGCAGTACTTC
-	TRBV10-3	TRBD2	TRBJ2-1	CAINSGLAGGSSYNEQFF	TGTGCCATCAATTCCGGGCTAGCGGGAGGCAGCTCCTACAATGAGCAGTTCTTC
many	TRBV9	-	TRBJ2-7	CASSVGPPPSYEQYF	TGTGCCAGCAGCGTAGGACCGCCACCTTCCTACGAGCAGTACTTC
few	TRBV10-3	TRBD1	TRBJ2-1	CAISAGDRGNEQFF	TGTGCCATCAGTGCGGGGGACAGGGGCAATGAGCAGTTCTTC
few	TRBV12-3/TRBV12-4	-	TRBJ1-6	CASSLSAGNNSPLHF	TGTGCCAGCAGTTTATCGGCGGGGAATAATTCACCCCTCCACTTT
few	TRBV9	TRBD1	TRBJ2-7	CASSPPSRGYEQYF	TGTGCCAGCAGCCCCCCCTCCAGGGGGTACGAGCAGTACTTC
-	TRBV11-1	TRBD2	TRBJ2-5	CASSSYYRTSGRVETQYF	TGTGCCAGCAGCTCCTATTACCGGACTAGCGGGAGAGTGGAGACCCAGTACTTC
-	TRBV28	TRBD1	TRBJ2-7	CASSFLPGQAYEQCF	TGTGCCAGCAGTTTCCTACCGGGACAGGCCTACGAGCAGTGCTTC
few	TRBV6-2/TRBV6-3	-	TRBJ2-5	CASTEPPDISETQYF	TGTGCCAGCACCGAACCTCCGGACATTTCGGAGACCCAGTACTTC
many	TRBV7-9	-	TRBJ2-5	CASSIDDGQTQYF	TGTGCCAGCTCCATCGATGACGGGCAGACCCAGTACTTC
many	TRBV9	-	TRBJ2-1	CASSVDSGGAYNEQFF	TGTGCCAGCAGCGTAGATTCCGGGGGCGCCTACAATGAGCAGTTCTTC
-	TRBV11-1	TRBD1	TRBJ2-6	CASSPRLGTGRSGANVLTF	TGTGCCAGCAGCCCAAGGTTGGGGACAGGGAGATCTGGGGCCAACGTCCTGACTTTC
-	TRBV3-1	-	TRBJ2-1	CASSPYFGGAYNEQFF	TGTGCCAGCAGCCCTTACTTTGGAGGGGCCTACAATGAGCAGTTCTTC
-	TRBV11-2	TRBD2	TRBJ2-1	CASTLAGGDHNEQFF	TGTGCCAGCACCCTAGCGGGGGGTGATCACAATGAGCAGTTCTTC
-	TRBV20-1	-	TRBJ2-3	CRPVAFPPDTQYF	TGCAGGCCAGTAGCTTTCCCCCCGGATACGCAGTATTTT
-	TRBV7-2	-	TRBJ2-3	CASSQGHRDTQYF	TGTGCCAGCAGCCAGGGCCACCGCGATACGCAGTATTTT
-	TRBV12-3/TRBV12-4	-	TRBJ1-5	CASTQPGRPQHF	TGTGCCAGCACGCAACCCGGACGGCCCCAGCATTTT
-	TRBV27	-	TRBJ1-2	CASGHNYGYTF	TGTGCCAGCGGGCATAACTATGGCTACACCTTC
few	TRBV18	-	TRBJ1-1	CASSSLDSDTEAFF	TGTGCCAGCTCATCGCTGGACTCTGACACTGAAGCTTTCTTT
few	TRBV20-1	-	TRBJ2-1	CSASTLGGLYNEQFF	TGCAGTGCTTCGACCCTCGGGGGGCTCTACAATGAGCAGTTCTTC
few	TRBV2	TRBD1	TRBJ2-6	CASSSGTGAGANVLTF	TGTGCCAGCAGTTCGGGGACAGGGGCTGGGGCCAACGTCCTGACTTTC